This paragraph reports one T cell receptor beta chain. As originally analysed: Reference gene primers were amplified, and this amplification served to estimate nucleated cell counts. TCRdb's table, derived via immunoSEQ multiplex PCR, lists solely in-frame clones and lacks some. V, J and clone size derive from that table, while D and trimming were established from the DNA sequence. This table holds about 270,000 clones, under 90% found once. This entry belongs to a study of blood T cell repertoires in COVID-19. There are 13 residues in the CDR3. V gave up 6 bases and J gave up 5 bases, with 14 bases separating them. The germline CDR1 and CDR2 sequences are SGHNT and YYREEE (reference sequence).

Material for sequencing was peripheral blood. J is TRBJ2-5 and V is TRBV5-4; D is perhaps TRBD2 (6 bases). The sequence came from an older woman with active or convalescent COVID-19. CDR3 sequence reads: CASTSGDLETQYF. DNA of the CDR3: TGTGCCAGCACCTCGGGAGACCTGGAGACCCAGTACTTC.